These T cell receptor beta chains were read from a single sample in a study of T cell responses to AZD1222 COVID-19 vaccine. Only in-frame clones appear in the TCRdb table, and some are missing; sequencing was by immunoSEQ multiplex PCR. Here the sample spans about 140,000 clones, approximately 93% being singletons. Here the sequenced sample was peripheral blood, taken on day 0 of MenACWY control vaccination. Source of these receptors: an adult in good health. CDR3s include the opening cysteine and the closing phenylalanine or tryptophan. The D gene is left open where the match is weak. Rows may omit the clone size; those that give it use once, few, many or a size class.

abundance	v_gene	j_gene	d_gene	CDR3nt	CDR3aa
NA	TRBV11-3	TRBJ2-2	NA	TGTGCCAGCAGCCCCCGTGCCGGGGAGCTGTTTTTT	CASSPRAGELFF
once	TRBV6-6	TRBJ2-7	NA	TGTGCCAGCAGTTACCGGGACACCTACTACGAGCAGTACTTC	CASSYRDTYYEQYF
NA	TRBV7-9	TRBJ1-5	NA	TGTGCCAGCAGCGCCGCTCATCAGCCCCAGCATTTT	CASSAAHQPQHF
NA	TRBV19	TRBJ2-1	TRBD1	TGTGCCAGTAGTACCCTGGGACAGGAGCTTTGGTACAATGAGCAGTTCTTC	CASSTLGQELWYNEQFF
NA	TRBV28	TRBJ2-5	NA	TGTGCCAGCAGTTTAGGAGTTGCGGTCCAAGAGACCCAGTACTTC	CASSLGVAVQETQYF
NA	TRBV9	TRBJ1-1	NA	TGTGCCAGCAGCGTAGGTCAGGCAATGAACACTGAAGCTTTCTTT	CASSVGQAMNTEAFF
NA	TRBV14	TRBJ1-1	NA	TGTGCCAGCAGCGAGACAAACACTGAAGCTTTCTTT	CASSETNTEAFF
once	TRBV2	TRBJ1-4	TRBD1	TGTGCCAGCAGCCCGGGACAGGGGCGTTTTGGAGGTGAAAAACTGTTTTTT	CASSPGQGRFGGEKLFF
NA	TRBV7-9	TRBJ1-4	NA	TGTGCCAGCAGCTTAGGTTGGGGCCCGAATGAAAAACTGTTTTTT	CASSLGWGPNEKLFF
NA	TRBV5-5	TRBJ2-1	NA	TGTGCCAGCAGCTTGGCCTGGAGGGAAACCTACAATGAGCAGTTCTTC	CASSLAWRETYNEQFF
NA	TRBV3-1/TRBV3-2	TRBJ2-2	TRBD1	TGTGCCAGCAGCCACCCTAGGGACAGGGCTATCACCGGGGAGCTGTTTTTT	CASSHPRDRAITGELFF
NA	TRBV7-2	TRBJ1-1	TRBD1	TGTGCCAGCAGCCCCGCGACAGGGCGGAACACTGAAGCTTTCTTT	CASSPATGRNTEAFF
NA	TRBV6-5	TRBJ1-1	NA	TGTGCCAGCAGTTACTCGAGGGTCTCCCACGCTTTCTTT	CASSYSRVSHAFF
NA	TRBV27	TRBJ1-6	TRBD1	TGTGCCAGCAGTTTTCAGAACAGGGGGTTCCCCCTCCACTTT	CASSFQNRGFPLHF
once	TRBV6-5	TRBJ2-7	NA	TGTGCCAGCACCCGGGGGGCCCACGAGCAGTACTTC	CASTRGAHEQYF
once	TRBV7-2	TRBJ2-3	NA	TGTGCCAGCAGCTTTCCAGGTGCTAGCACAGATACGCAGTATTTT	CASSFPGASTDTQYF
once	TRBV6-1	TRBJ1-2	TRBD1	TGTGCCAGCAGTGAACTCTACAGGGGGAGGATCGGAACCTTC	CASSELYRGRIGTF
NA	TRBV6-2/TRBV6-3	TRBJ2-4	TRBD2	TGTGCCAGCAGTTACCTCGTAGCGGGAGAGTTACGGGTTGCCAAAAACATTCAGTACTTC	CASSYLVAGELRVAKNIQYF
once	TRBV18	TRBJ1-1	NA	TGTGCCAGCGCCCGGGGGAGAATGAACACTGAAGCTTTCTTT	CASARGRMNTEAFF
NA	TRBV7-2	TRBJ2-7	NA	TGTGCCAGCAGCTTAATGGCTCCTTACGAGCAGTACTTC	CASSLMAPYEQYF
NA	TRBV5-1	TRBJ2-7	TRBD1	TGCGCCAGCAGTTCGACAGGGGGGTCCTACGAGCAGTACTTC	CASSSTGGSYEQYF
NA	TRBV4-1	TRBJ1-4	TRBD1	TGCGCCAGCAGCCAACCACTGGACAGGGGTAATGAAAAACTGTTTTTT	CASSQPLDRGNEKLFF
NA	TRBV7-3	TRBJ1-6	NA	TGTGCCAGCAGCTTAGGTCGCGGGACGGAGGATAATTCACCCCTCCACTTT	CASSLGRGTEDNSPLHF
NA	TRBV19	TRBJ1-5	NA	TGTGCCAGTAGTCCAGCAGGGACAAGGCGGGGACAGCCCCAGCATTTT	CASSPAGTRRGQPQHF
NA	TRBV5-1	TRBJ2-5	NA	TGCGCCAGCAGACAGACTAGCCAAGAGACCCAGTACTTC	CASRQTSQETQYF
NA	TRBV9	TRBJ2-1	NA	TGTGCCAGCAGCATCGGGTTCTCCTACAATGAGCAGTTCTTC	CASSIGFSYNEQFF
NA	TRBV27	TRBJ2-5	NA	TGTGCCAGCAGTTTATACAGGGAAAAACGAGAGACCCAGTACTTC	CASSLYREKRETQYF
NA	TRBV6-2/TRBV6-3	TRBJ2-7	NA	TGTGCCAGCACCCCCGGGTGGGGGCCGAAGTCCTACGAGCAGTACTTC	CASTPGWGPKSYEQYF
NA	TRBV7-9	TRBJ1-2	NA	TGTGCCAGCGGGGGAGACTATGGCTACACCTTC	CASGGDYGYTF